This T cell receptor (beta chain) emerged from a study of liver allograft versus peripheral blood T cells. In the study overall: Repertoires of T cell receptors in transplanted livers were compared with recipients' peripheral blood repertoires.

Germline V gene data show CDR1 as DFQATT and CDR2 as SNEGSKA (reference sequence). The CDR3 has 18 amino acids. V was cut by 2 bases and J by 1 base, with 18 bases left in between. Only a few counts were recorded for this clonotype. The target antigen is unknown. TCRdb fed the reads into MiXCR, producing one record per CDR3 protein. The sample yields fewer than 15,000 distinct CDR3 sequences, approximately 17% seen once. Broader study findings: Intra-allograft T cell receptor repertoires in the liver reportedly differed from peripheral blood repertoires.

The chain links TRBV20-1 to TRBJ2-6; a possible D gene is TRBD1 (7 bases). The TCR was taken from a human patient who had a liver transplant. Some T cells may have originated in the graft donor. This chain's CDR3 is CSARPALQGGSGANVLTF. The DNA of the CDR3 is TGCAGTGCTAGACCAGCCCTTCAGGGGGGATCTGGGGCCAACGTCCTGACTTTC.